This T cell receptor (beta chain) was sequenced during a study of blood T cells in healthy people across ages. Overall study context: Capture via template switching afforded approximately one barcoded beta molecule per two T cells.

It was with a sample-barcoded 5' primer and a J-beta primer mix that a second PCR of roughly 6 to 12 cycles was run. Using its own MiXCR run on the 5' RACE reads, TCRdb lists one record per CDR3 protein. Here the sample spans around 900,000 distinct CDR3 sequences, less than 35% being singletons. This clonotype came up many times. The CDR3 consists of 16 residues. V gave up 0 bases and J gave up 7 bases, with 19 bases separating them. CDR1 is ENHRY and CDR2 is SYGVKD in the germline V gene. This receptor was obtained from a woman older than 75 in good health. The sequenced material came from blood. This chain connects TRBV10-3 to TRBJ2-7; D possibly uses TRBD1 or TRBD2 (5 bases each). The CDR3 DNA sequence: TGTGCCATCAGTGAGTCCTCCTACCTTCGGGGCGCGGAGCAGTACTTC. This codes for CAISESSYLRGAEQYF.